This T cell receptor beta chain was recovered during a study of CD8 T cells in Susac syndrome. Reverse transcription of 0.5 to 1 ug RNA was carried out with random hexamers. The CDR3 of TCR beta was amplified by immunoSEQ multiplex PCR across 54 Vbeta and 13 Jbeta. Each CDR3 protein is one row after TCRdb ran MiXCR on the immunoSEQ multiplex PCR reads. The table records 300,000 or so distinct CDR3 sequences, 92% of them present only once. Isolation of CD8+ and CD4+ T cells was performed negatively, whereas enrichment of TEMRA cells was done by FACS. This CDR3 is built from 17 residues. Germline V gene data show CDR1 as LGHNA and CDR2 as YSLEER. V gave up 2 bases and J gave up 1 base, with 17 bases separating them.

The sequenced sample was CD4+ T cells from PBMCs. The TCR sequence derives from a human donor with multiple sclerosis. The chain links TRBV4-3 to TRBJ2-5; the D call may be TRBD1 or TRBD2 (6 bases each). CDR3 residues: CASSQLGGGGRQETQYF. The DNA of the CDR3 is TGCGCCAGCAGCCAACTGGGAGGAGGGGGTCGCCAAGAGACCCAGTACTTC.